This entry concerns a single T cell receptor beta chain. V was trimmed by 3 bases and J by 5 bases, leaving 14 bases between them. There are 14 residues in the CDR3. Germline CDR1 SGDLS, CDR2 YYNGEE. This sample is drawn from a study of blood T cell repertoires in COVID-19. Overall study context: From T cells, B-cell-depleted T cells, or PBMCs came the material, which was cDNA or gDNA.

TCRdb's copy holds only in-frame clones and misses some; the assay was immunoSEQ multiplex PCR. The data contain about 64,000 clones, about 72% of them singletons. This sequence was found in an elderly man with acute or convalescent COVID-19. The sequenced material came from peripheral blood. The chain links TRBV9 to TRBJ2-5; weak D call: TRBD2 (6 bases). The CDR3 DNA sequence: TGTGCCAGCAGCGGGGGAGGCGGTGGGGAGACCCAGTACTTC. It specifies CASSGGGGGETQYF.